Below, one T cell receptor (beta chain) is given with its context. This sample stems from a study of blood T cell repertoires in COVID-19. Whole-study context: Both acute and convalescent COVID-19 samples were obtained from the United States, Italy and Spain. T cells, B-cell-depleted T cells, or PBMCs supplied cDNA or gDNA.

V lost 1 base to trimming and J lost 4 bases, with 3 bases between them. This CDR3 is 12 amino acids long. Germline CDR1 reads SGHDN; CDR2 reads FVKESK. Authors' data handling: Quantification of nucleated cells was approximated via reference gene primer amplification. The table came from immunoSEQ multiplex PCR; TCRdb's copy has only in-frame clones and leaves some out. That table supplies the V and J calls and clone size; D and trimming were determined from the DNA. This sample yields about 130,000 clones, of which about 70% are seen a single time; approximately 2% belongs to the top ten. J is TRBJ2-3 and V is TRBV14; D uncertain. The clonotype was recovered from a woman between 65 and 79 years old with acute or convalescent COVID-19. Sequencing input: peripheral blood. The CDR3 region is CASSQVADTQYF. CDR3 nucleotides: TGTGCCAGCAGCCAAGTCGCAGATACGCAGTATTTT.